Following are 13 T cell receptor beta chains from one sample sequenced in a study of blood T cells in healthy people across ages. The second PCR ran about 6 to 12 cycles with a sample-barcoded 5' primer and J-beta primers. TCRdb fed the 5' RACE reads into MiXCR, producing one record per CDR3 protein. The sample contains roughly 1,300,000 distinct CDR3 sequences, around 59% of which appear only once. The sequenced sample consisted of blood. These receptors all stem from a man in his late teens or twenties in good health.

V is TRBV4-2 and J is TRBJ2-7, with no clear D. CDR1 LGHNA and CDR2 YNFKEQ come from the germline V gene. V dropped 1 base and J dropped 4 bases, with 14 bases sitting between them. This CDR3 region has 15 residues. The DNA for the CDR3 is TGTGCCAGCAGCCAAGTCTTAACTTGGGGATACGAGCAGTACTTC. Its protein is CASSQVLTWGYEQYF.

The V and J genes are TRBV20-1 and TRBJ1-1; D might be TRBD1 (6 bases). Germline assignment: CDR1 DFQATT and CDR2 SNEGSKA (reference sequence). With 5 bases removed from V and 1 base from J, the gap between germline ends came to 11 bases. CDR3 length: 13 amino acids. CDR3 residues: CSAVQGTNTEAFF. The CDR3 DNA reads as TGCAGTGCTGTTCAGGGGACGAACACTGAAGCTTTCTTT.

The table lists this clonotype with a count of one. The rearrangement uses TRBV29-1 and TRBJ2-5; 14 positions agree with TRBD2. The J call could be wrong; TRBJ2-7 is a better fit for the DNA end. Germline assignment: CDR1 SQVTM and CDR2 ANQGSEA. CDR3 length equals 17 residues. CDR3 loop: CSVRLAGGRAKAYEQYF. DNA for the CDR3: TGCAGCGTTCGACTAGCGGGAGGGAGGGCAAAGGCCTACGAGCAGTACTTC.

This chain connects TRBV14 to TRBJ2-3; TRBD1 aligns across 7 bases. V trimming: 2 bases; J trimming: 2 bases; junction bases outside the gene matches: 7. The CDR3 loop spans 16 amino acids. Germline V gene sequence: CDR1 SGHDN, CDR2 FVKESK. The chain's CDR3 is CASSQHWGTVTDTQYF. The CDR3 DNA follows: TGTGCCAGCAGCCAACACTGGGGGACAGTCACAGATACGCAGTATTTT.

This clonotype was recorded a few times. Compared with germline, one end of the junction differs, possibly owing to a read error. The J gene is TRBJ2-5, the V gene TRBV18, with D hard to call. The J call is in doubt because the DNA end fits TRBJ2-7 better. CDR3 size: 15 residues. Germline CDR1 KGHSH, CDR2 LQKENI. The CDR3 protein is CASSAPGSQTPEQYF. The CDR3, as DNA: TGTGCCAGCTCAGCACCCGGTTCCCAGACCCCCGAGCAGTACTTC.

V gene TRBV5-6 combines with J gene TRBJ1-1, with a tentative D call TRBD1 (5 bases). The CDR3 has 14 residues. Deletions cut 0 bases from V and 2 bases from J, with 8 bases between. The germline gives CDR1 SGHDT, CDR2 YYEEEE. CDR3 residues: CASSLEGYNTEAFF. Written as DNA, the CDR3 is TGTGCCAGCAGCTTGGAGGGGTACAACACTGAAGCTTTCTTT.

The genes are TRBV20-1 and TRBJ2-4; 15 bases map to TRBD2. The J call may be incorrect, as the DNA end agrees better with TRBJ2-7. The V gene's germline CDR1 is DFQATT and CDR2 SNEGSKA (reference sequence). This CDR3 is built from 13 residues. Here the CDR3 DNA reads TGCAGTGGGACTAGCGGGAGGGCCGACGAGCAGTACTTC. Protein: CSGTSGRADEQYF.

DNA of the CDR3: TGTGCCAGCAGCTCGGGCAGGGTAAGAGAGCAGTACTTC. As protein: CASSSGRVREQYF. This sequence joins TRBV7-2 and TRBJ2-7; D might be TRBD1 (5 bases). The germline V gene encodes CDR1 SGHTA and CDR2 FQGNSA. The CDR3 length is 13 residues. Trimming cost V 4 bases and J 7 bases, with 14 bases left between them.

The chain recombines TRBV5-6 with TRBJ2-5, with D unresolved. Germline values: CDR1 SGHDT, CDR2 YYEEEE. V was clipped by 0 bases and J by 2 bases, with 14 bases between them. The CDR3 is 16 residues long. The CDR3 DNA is TGTGCCAGCAGCTTGGGTGCGTGGCAGCGTCAAGAGACCCAGTACTTC. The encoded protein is CASSLGAWQRQETQYF.

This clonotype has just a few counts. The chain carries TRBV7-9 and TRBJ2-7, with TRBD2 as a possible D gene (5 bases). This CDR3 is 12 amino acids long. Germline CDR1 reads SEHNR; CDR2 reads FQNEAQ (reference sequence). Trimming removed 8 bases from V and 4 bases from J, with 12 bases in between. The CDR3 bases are TGTGCCAGCGGGCAGCGGAGATACGAGCAGTACTTC. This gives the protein CASGQRRYEQYF.

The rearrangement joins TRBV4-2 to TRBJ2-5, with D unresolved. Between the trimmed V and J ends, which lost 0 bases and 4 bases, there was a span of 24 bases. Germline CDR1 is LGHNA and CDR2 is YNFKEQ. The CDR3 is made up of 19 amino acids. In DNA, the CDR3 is TGTGCCAGCAGCCAAGATAGGGCCGATCGAAAGGTGGTTTCAGAGACCCAGTACTTC. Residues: CASSQDRADRKVVSETQYF.

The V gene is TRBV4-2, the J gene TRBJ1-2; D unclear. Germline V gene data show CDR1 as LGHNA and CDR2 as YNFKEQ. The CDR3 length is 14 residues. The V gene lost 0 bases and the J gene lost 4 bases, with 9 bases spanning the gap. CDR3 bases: TGTGCCAGCAGCCAAGAGTCAGAGGTCTATGGCTACACCTTC. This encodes CASSQESEVYGYTF.

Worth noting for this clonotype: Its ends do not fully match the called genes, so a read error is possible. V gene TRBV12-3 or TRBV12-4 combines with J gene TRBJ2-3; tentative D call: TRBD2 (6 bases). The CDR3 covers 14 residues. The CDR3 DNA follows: TGTGTCAGCAGTCCGTGGGGGGTCACAGATACGCAGTATTTT. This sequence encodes CVSSPWGVTDTQYF.